What follows are 9 T cell receptor beta chains derived from one specimen sequenced in a study of patients and donors after allogeneic stem cell transplantation. TCRdb re-analysed the RT-PCR reads in MiXCR, keeping a single row per CDR3 protein. Of roughly 200,000 distinct CDR3 sequences in the sample, more than 35% were seen once. The sample consisted of blood, either unsorted or a sorted T cell fraction (not recorded which). The receptors here all came from a human donor who was either an allogeneic HSCT recipient or a stem cell or donor lymphocyte infusion donor (not recorded which). It is not recorded whose cells these are; they may come from a transplant donor.

A few counts support this clonotype. V and J are TRBV7-2 and TRBJ1-2, with D uncertain. Germline V lookup: CDR1 SGHTA, CDR2 FQGNSA. The CDR3 is 13 residues long. The V end was cut by 3 bases, the J end by 1 base, with 6 bases between. The CDR3 bases are TGTGCCAGCAGCTTCGACTTTAACTATGGCTACACCTTC. Amino acids: CASSFDFNYGYTF. Combining the CDR3 with reference TRBV7-2 and TRBJ1-2 gives the whole variable domain GAGVSQSPSNKVTEKGKDVELRCDPISGHTALYWYRQSLGQGLEFLIYFQGNSAPDKSGLPSDRFSAERTGGSVSTLTIQRTQQEDSAVYLCASSFDFNYGYTFGSGTRLTVV.

This rearrangement joins TRBV4-3 to TRBJ2-3; unclear D gene. The V gene's germline CDR1 is LGHNA and CDR2 YSLEER. The V end was cut by 1 base, the J end by 0 bases, with 11 bases between. This CDR3 spans 16 amino acids. CDR3 coding DNA: TGCGCCAGCAGCCAAGGAGCAACGGCAAGCACAGATACGCAGTATTTT. This codes for CASSQGATASTDTQYF.

This clonotype came up a few times. CDR3 DNA: TGTGCCAGCAGCTCTCACATGAACACTGAAGCTTTCTTT. This sequence encodes CASSSHMNTEAFF. The rearrangement links TRBV9 to TRBJ1-1; no clear D gene. Germline V gene lookup returns CDR1 SGDLS and CDR2 YYNGEE. This CDR3 has 13 residues. Trimming stripped 4 bases from V and 0 bases from J, with 7 bases between.

This clonotype occurred a few times. The chain employs TRBV27 and TRBJ2-3; 10 nucleotides align to TRBD2. Looked up from germline, CDR1 is MNHEY and CDR2 is SMNVEV (reference sequence). This CDR3 has 15 amino acids. After removal of 6 bases from V and 1 base from J, the junction contained 4 bases not matched to a gene. In DNA, the CDR3 is TGTGCCAGCAGCGTAGCGGGAGGCCGCACAGATACGCAGTATTTT. Translated, it gives CASSVAGGRTDTQYF.

The chain carries TRBV6-5 and TRBJ1-1, with a possible D match to TRBD1 (6 bases). Between the trimmed V and J ends, which lost 5 bases and 3 bases, there was a span of 13 bases. The CDR3 sequence is 14 residues long. In germline, CDR1 is MNHEY, CDR2 SVGAGI. The CDR3 bases are TGTGCCAGCAGTCCAGGGGACCCTTACACTGAAGCTTTCTTT. As protein: CASSPGDPYTEAFF.

There are a few counts of this clonotype. This chain joins TRBV14 and TRBJ1-2, with D possibly TRBD1 on 5 matching bases. This CDR3 is built from 18 residues. The germline V gene has CDR1 SGHDN and CDR2 FVKESK. Trimming shortened V by 0 bases and J by 3 bases, and 20 bases separated the two germline ends. The CDR3 DNA follows: TGTGCCAGCAGCCAAGATGGGAGGTCCGGGACGGATTACTATGGCTACACCTTC. Protein: CASSQDGRSGTDYYGYTF.

V is TRBV10-3 and J is TRBJ1-1; the D is unclear. The germline gives CDR1 ENHRY, CDR2 SYGVKD. CDR3 length equals 12 residues. Between the trimmed V and J ends, which lost 3 bases and 1 base, there was a span of 3 bases. The CDR3 sequence: CAISDGNTEAFF. CDR3 DNA: TGTGCCATCAGTGACGGGAACACTGAAGCTTTCTTT.

This clonotype was detected once. This chain connects TRBV27 to TRBJ2-1; D not certain. Germline loops: CDR1 MNHEY, CDR2 SMNVEV (reference sequence). Between the trimmed V and J ends, which lost 3 bases and 0 bases, there was a span of 9 bases. There are 15 residues in the CDR3. The CDR3 reads CASSFTTPSYNEQFF. For the CDR3, the DNA is TGTGCCAGCAGTTTTACTACCCCCTCCTACAATGAGCAGTTCTTC.

The CDR3 protein is CASSHSAADRVGYTF. DNA for the CDR3: TGTGCCAGCAGCCATAGCGCAGCGGACAGGGTTGGCTACACCTTC. V gene TRBV7-2 combines with J gene TRBJ1-2, with 8 bases fitting TRBD1. CDR3 length: 15 amino acids. The trim removed 5 bases at V and 7 bases at J, leaving 12 bases unmatched. In germline, CDR1 is SGHTA, CDR2 FQGNSA.